This T cell receptor (beta chain) is drawn from a study of blood T cell repertoires in COVID-19. Study at large: The origin of the acute and convalescent COVID-19 samples was the United States, Italy and Spain. In each case, the material was cDNA or gDNA derived from T cells, B-cell-depleted T cells, or PBMCs.

Methods used by the authors: Reference gene primer amplification gave estimated nucleated cell counts. Data came from immunoSEQ multiplex PCR; TCRdb stores just in-frame clones and leaves some out. V and J calls and clone size come straight from that table; D and trimming were deduced from the DNA. The repertoire holds 100,000 to 150,000 clones, roughly 92% seen once, with roughly 2% in the top ten. Patients in Seattle were enrolled during active infection, then followed longitudinally. The CDR3 runs to 14 residues. CDR1 and CDR2 (germline): LNHDA, SQIVND (reference sequence). The V gene lost 1 base and the J gene lost 1 base, with 5 bases spanning the gap.

The sequenced sample consisted of peripheral blood. The sequence came from a man aged 45-65 years with COVID-19, enrolled during active disease. The J gene is TRBJ1-5, the V gene TRBV19; D unresolved. CDR3 nucleotides: TGTGCCAGTAGTATAGTCCAGAGCAATCAGCCCCAGCATTTT. Amino acids: CASSIVQSNQPQHF.